Given below is one T cell receptor beta chain in context. The antigen is not known. These data belong to a study of molecular identifiers for immune sequencing clone quantification. Broader study findings: Sharing of a barcode by identical TCR molecules could cause highly expanded clone sizes to be underestimated.

TCRdb reprocessed the PCR reads with MiXCR, giving one entry per CDR3 protein. Of about 500,000 distinct CDR3 sequences in the sample, about a fifth were seen once. This clonotype originated in a human donor in good health. Some libraries in this study had Jurkat cell RNA spiked in. The material sequenced was naive CD8+ T cells from blood, with Jurkat cell RNA spiked in. The subset is: FACS-sorted CD8+CD4-CCR7+CD45RA+ naive T cells.

The CDR3: CASSVLDSGAETQYF. In DNA, the CDR3 is TGTGCCAGCAGCGTACTGGATAGCGGGGCAGAGACCCAGTACTTC. This chain uses TRBV9 with TRBJ2-5; 8 nucleotides align to TRBD2. This CDR3 region has 15 residues. The germline gives CDR1 SGDLS, CDR2 YYNGEE. V dropped 1 base and J dropped 4; count of bases not matched to a gene: 6. Using reference TRBV9 and TRBJ2-5 for the parts outside the CDR3, the full variable domain is DSGVTQTPKHLITATGQRVTLRCSPRSGDLSVYWYQQSLDQGLQFLIQYYNGEERAKGNILERFSAQQFPDLHSELNLSSLELGDSALYFCASSVLDSGAETQYFGPGTRLLVL.